Listed here are 25 T cell receptor beta chains from one sample, sequenced in a study of CD8+ T cells in alopecia areata. Reverse transcription of extracted RNA yielded cDNA, which provided the sequencing template. Only in-frame clones appear in the TCRdb table, and some are missing; sequencing was by immunoSEQ multiplex PCR. The sample includes 110,000 to 150,000 clones, roughly 50% of them seen just once. Sequenced here: CD4+ T cells sorted from blood, sampled at week 0. These receptor sequences come from a human donor with alopecia areata.

The chain has TRBV13 and TRBJ2-7, with D unclear. Trimming pared 5 bases from V and 8 bases from J, leaving 13 bases between. Germline V gives CDR1 PRHDT, CDR2 FYEKMQ (reference sequence). The CDR3 spans 12 residues. CDR3 region: CASSPQGRQQYF. The CDR3 bases are TGTGCCAGCAGCCCCCAAGGCAGGCAGCAGTACTTC. The complete variable domain, with remaining parts taken from reference TRBV13 and TRBJ2-7, reads AAGVIQSPRHLIKEKRETATLKCYPIPRHDTVYWYQQGPGQDPQFLISFYEKMQSDKGSIPDRFSAQQFSDYHSELNMSSLELGDSALYFCASSPQGRQQYFGPGTRLTVT.

This clone was found a few times. V gene TRBV7-2 combines with J gene TRBJ2-1; 7 positions agree with TRBD1. Germline V gene sequence: CDR1 SGHTA, CDR2 FQGNSA. This CDR3 contains 12 residues. After removal of 4 bases from V and 8 bases from J, the junction contained 2 bases not matched to a gene. Here the CDR3 reads CASSSTGYEQFF. CDR3 in DNA: TGTGCCAGCAGCTCGACAGGGTATGAGCAGTTCTTC.

This sequence joins TRBV30 and TRBJ2-1; 7 bases line up with TRBD2. V lost 3 bases, J lost 6 bases, and 11 bases stayed unmatched. The CDR3 is made up of 15 amino acids. Germline V CDR1 and CDR2: GTSNPN, SVGIG (reference sequence). The CDR3 DNA sequence: TGTGCCTGGAGACCCGGTACATCGGGGGGCAATGAGCAGTTCTTC. Protein sequence: CAWRPGTSGGNEQFF.

This CDR3 is CSVVVGTTNTEAFF. The CDR3 DNA reads TGCAGCGTTGTAGTCGGGACAACGAACACTGAAGCTTTCTTT. The chain joins TRBV29-1 to TRBJ1-1, with D maybe TRBD1 (6 bases). Between the trimmed V and J ends, which lost 4 bases and 1 base, there was a span of 13 bases. Per germline, CDR1 SQVTM and CDR2 ANQGSEA. CDR3 length: 14 residues.

V is TRBV11-2 and J is TRBJ2-3; 8 nucleotides agree with TRBD1. Germline loops: CDR1 SGHAT, CDR2 FQNNGV. There are 12 residues in the CDR3. J gave up 8 bases and V 3 bases, and 1 base lay outside the gene matches. DNA for the CDR3: TGTGCCAGCAGCTTCGACAGGGGTACGCAGTATTTT. Translation: CASSFDRGTQYF.

This clone was observed a single time. This sequence joins TRBV7-9 and TRBJ2-5, with D hard to call. CDR3 length equals 10 residues. V gave up 6 bases and J gave up 3 bases, with 2 bases separating them. CDR1 is SEHNR, CDR2 FQNEAQ, per germline (reference sequence). DNA for the CDR3: TGTGCCAGCAGTAAAGAGACCCAGTACTTC. Its translation: CASSKETQYF.

This clone was seen a handful of times. This chain links TRBV27 with TRBJ1-1; no clear D. Trimming cost V 8 bases and J 11 bases, with 24 bases left between them. This CDR3 contains 14 residues. Germline CDR1 MNHEY, CDR2 SMNVEV (reference sequence). CDR3: CASQETGATPAAFF. The DNA for the CDR3 is TGTGCCAGCCAGGAGACGGGAGCCACCCCCGCCGCTTTCTTT.

The chain recombines TRBV6-5 with TRBJ1-1; no clear D gene. CDR3 length equals 11 residues. V lost 2 bases, J lost 8 bases, and 6 bases lay in between. The V gene's germline CDR1 is MNHEY and CDR2 SVGAGI. The CDR3: CASSYRSEAFF. CDR3 coding DNA: TGTGCCAGCAGTTACAGGTCGGAAGCTTTCTTT.

The chain joins TRBV11-3 to TRBJ2-1, with D possibly TRBD1 on 6 matching bases. V was pared by 6 bases and J by 8 bases, with 17 bases between. Germline V gene sequence: CDR1 SGHNT, CDR2 YENEEA. The CDR3 is 14 amino acids. The CDR3 sequence: CASSKNRVGDEQFF. The CDR3 region has the DNA TGTGCCAGCAGTAAAAACAGGGTGGGGGATGAGCAGTTCTTC.

The chain employs TRBV7-9 and TRBJ1-6, with D hard to call. This CDR3 contains 12 residues. The V gene's germline CDR1 is SEHNR and CDR2 FQNEAQ (reference sequence). CDR3 DNA sequence: TGTGCAGTGGAAGAGCTGAATTCACCCCTCCACTTT. Protein sequence: CAVEELNSPLHF.

The J gene is TRBJ2-7, the V gene TRBV11-2; 9 bases fit TRBD1. Germline CDR1 reads SGHAT; CDR2 reads FQNNGV. The CDR3 totals 17 residues. The junction had 16 bases not matched to a gene; V was cut back by 6 bases and J by 4 bases. The CDR3 is CASRIWGQGAGAYEQYF. The CDR3 DNA is TGTGCCAGCAGGATTTGGGGACAGGGAGCCGGGGCGTACGAGCAGTACTTC.

The genes are TRBV30 and TRBJ2-6; D gene unclear. In germline, CDR1 is GTSNPN, CDR2 SVGIG (reference sequence). V lost 7 bases to trimming and J lost 0 bases, with 7 bases between them. This CDR3 contains 13 residues. This chain's CDR3 is CAYRTSGANVLTF. The CDR3 DNA is TGTGCCTACCGGACCTCTGGGGCCAACGTCCTGACTTTC. Complete variable domain (other parts from reference TRBV30 and TRBJ2-6): SQTIHQWPATLVQPVGSPLSLECTVEGTSNPNLYWYRQAAGRGLQLLFYSVGIGQISSEVPQNLSASRPQDRQFILSSKKLLLSDSGFYLCAYRTSGANVLTFGAGSRLTVL.

This clone turned up a few times. The chain links TRBV6-5 to TRBJ1-6; D remains ambiguous. CDR1 and CDR2 from the germline V gene are MNHEY and SVGAGI. V lost 2 bases and J 2 bases, leaving 4 bases between the germline ends. The CDR3 covers 14 residues. The CDR3 DNA is TGTGCCAGCAGTTACAGGCCCTATAATTCACCCCTCCACTTT. Its translation: CASSYRPYNSPLHF.

The chain carries TRBV5-1 and TRBJ1-6; D is unresolved. Between the trimmed V and J ends, which lost 0 bases and 9 bases, there was a span of 10 bases. Germline CDR1 reads SGHRS; CDR2 reads YFSETQ. This CDR3 is 14 amino acids long. This CDR3 is CASSLADGVSPLHF. CDR3 sequence (DNA): TGCGCCAGCAGCTTGGCGGACGGCGTTTCACCCCTCCACTTT.

The rearrangement uses TRBV30 and TRBJ2-2; possibly TRBD1 or TRBD2 for D (6 bases each). The V gene lost 4 bases and the J gene lost 1 base, with 10 bases spanning the gap. This CDR3 has 14 residues. Germline values: CDR1 GTSNPN, CDR2 SVGIG (reference sequence). The CDR3 DNA follows: TGTGCCTGGATGGAGGGGGTGAACACCGGGGAGCTGTTTTTT. It encodes CAWMEGVNTGELFF.

The V call is TRBV29-1, the J call TRBJ2-3; the match to TRBD1 covers 9 bases. This CDR3 is 13 amino acids long. The junction had 3 bases not matched to a gene; V was cut back by 7 bases and J by 1 base. Germline CDR1 and CDR2: SQVTM and ANQGSEA. The CDR3 is CSATGGGTDTQYF. In DNA form, the CDR3 reads TGCAGCGCAACAGGGGGCGGCACAGATACGCAGTATTTT.

V and J are TRBV7-2 and TRBJ1-6; 8 bases agree with TRBD1. Germline CDR1 and CDR2: SGHTA and FQGNSA. V lost 5 bases to trimming and J lost 10 bases; unmatched junction nucleotides: 13. The CDR3 has 16 residues. The CDR3 region is CASSGDRGVRLSPLHF. The CDR3 DNA reads TGTGCCAGCAGCGGAGACAGGGGCGTCCGCCTCTCACCCCTCCACTTT. The full variable domain, with the rest looked up from reference TRBV7-2 and TRBJ1-6, is GAGVSQSPSNKVTEKGKDVELRCDPISGHTALYWYRQSLGQGLEFLIYFQGNSAPDKSGLPSDRFSAERTGGSVSTLTIQRTQQEDSAVYLCASSGDRGVRLSPLHFGNGTRLTVT.

This clone was counted a single time. This chain links TRBV6-5 with TRBJ1-1; 8 bases map to TRBD1. The CDR3 is 12 residues long. V was clipped by 6 bases and J by 5 bases; unmatched bases: 2. Germline-derived CDR1 and CDR2 are MNHEY and SVGAGI. This chain's CDR3 is CASSRQGTEAFF. CDR3 bases: TGTGCCAGCAGCAGACAGGGGACTGAAGCTTTCTTT.

Concerning this clone itself: The same CDR3 also results from other DNA sequences found in this sample. V is TRBV29-1 and J is TRBJ2-5; D might be TRBD2 (6 bases). V shed 4 bases and J shed 1 base, with 10 bases lying between them. The CDR3 loop spans 13 amino acids. Germline-derived CDR1 and CDR2 are SQVTM and ANQGSEA. The CDR3 sequence: CSVARGLQETQYF. The CDR3 DNA reads as TGCAGCGTTGCACGGGGACTCCAAGAGACCCAGTACTTC.

This sequence joins TRBV10-3 and TRBJ1-3, with unresolved D. This CDR3 comprises 13 residues. V was shortened by 2 bases and J by 10 bases, with 12 bases between the two germline ends. The germline gives CDR1 ENHRY, CDR2 SYGVKD. CDR3 DNA: TGTGCCATCAGTGAGACGGACGGGCGGACCATATATTTT. It specifies CAISETDGRTIYF.

This clone was observed a handful of times. This chain uses TRBV29-1 with TRBJ2-1; 10 bases align to TRBD2. The V segment lost 6 bases and the J segment 15 bases; nucleotides outside the gene matches: 14. Per germline, CDR1 SQVTM and CDR2 ANQGSEA. The CDR3 spans 13 residues. This chain's CDR3 is CSVRTASSGGSFF. CDR3 coding DNA: TGCAGCGTCCGAACGGCGTCTAGCGGGGGATCGTTCTTC.

This clone was seen only a few times. The J gene is TRBJ1-6, the V gene TRBV19; D call uncertain. This CDR3 comprises 14 residues. The germline V gene encodes CDR1 LNHDA and CDR2 SQIVND (reference sequence). The V and J ends lost 4 bases and 5 bases respectively, with 9 bases between them. CDR3 amino acids: CASSTWANNSPLHF. Written as DNA, the CDR3 is TGTGCCAGTAGTACATGGGCGAATAATTCACCCCTCCACTTT. The full variable domain, rest sourced from reference TRBV19 and TRBJ1-6, is DGGITQSPKYLFRKEGQNVTLSCEQNLNHDAMYWYRQDPGQGLRLIYYSQIVNDFQKGDIAEGYSVSREKKESFPLTVTSAQKNPTAFYLCASSTWANNSPLHFGNGTRLTVT.

The chain combines TRBV7-2 with TRBJ1-1, with D perhaps TRBD1 (6 bases). CDR1 and CDR2 (germline): SGHTA, FQGNSA. This CDR3 is 15 amino acids long. The V and J ends lost 4 bases and 5 bases respectively, with 17 bases between them. CDR3 loop: CASSSPEGERTEAFF. The CDR3 bases are TGTGCCAGCAGCTCCCCGGAGGGGGAGAGGACTGAAGCTTTCTTT.

The chain carries TRBV7-9 and TRBJ2-3, with 7 bases that match TRBD2. Per the germline V gene, CDR1 is SEHNR and CDR2 is FQNEAQ (reference sequence). This CDR3 contains 15 residues. Trimming cost V 5 bases and J 0 bases; bases outside gene matches: 5. CDR3 nucleotides: TGTGCCAGCAGCGTTAGCGGGCAAAGCACAGATACGCAGTATTTT. It translates to CASSVSGQSTDTQYF.

The chain carries TRBV19 and TRBJ2-3; 7 bases align to TRBD1. Germline CDR1 LNHDA, CDR2 SQIVND (reference sequence). The CDR3 spans 16 residues. Trimming removed 5 bases from V and 0 bases from J; junction bases left unmatched: 8. The CDR3 nucleotides read TGTGCCAGTAGTTCGGGACAGACGATAAGCACAGATACGCAGTATTTT. This encodes CASSSGQTISTDTQYF.